What follows is one T cell receptor beta chain and its context. The normal lung sample lay at least 3 cm, and maximally far, from the tumour. Trimming removed 2 bases from V and 7 bases from J, with 26 bases in between. Germline lookup yields CDR1 MGHRA and CDR2 YSYEKL. This CDR3 is 18 amino acids long. The protocol was immunoSEQ multiplex PCR, while the TCRdb copy is restricted to in-frame clones and leaves out a portion. The sample carries roughly 6,300 clones, 60% to 75% recorded once. This sample was included in a study of immune cell composition in non-small cell lung cancer. Study overall: Tumours were mainly lung adenocarcinoma or squamous cell carcinoma.

The TCR originated in a human donor with non-small cell lung cancer. This chain links TRBV4-1 with TRBJ1-1; TRBD1 is a possible D gene (6 bases). Sequencing was performed on non-adjacent lung tissue. CDR3 nucleotides: TGCGCCAGCAGCCAAACTACGACCGGGACACCAGAACAGAGTGAAGCTTTCTTT. This sequence encodes CASSQTTTGTPEQSEAFF.